This T cell receptor (beta chain) appears in the sequencing data of a study of early T cells in non-severe SARS-CoV-2 infection. Study details: Chains from this unsorted whole-blood bulk RNA could not be paired.

General study results and limits: Sequences matched to VDJdb favored anti-spike CD8 responses, while private and CD4 specificities were missed.

Attachment of unique molecular identifiers was made to individual cDNA molecules. TCRdb independently ran MiXCR on the 5' RACE reads; one entry per CDR3 protein. There are tens of thousands of distinct CDR3 sequences in the sample; 11% occur only once, and about a tenth lies in the top ten. The sample holds a few counts of this clonotype. The antigen remains unidentified. The CDR3 extends over 15 amino acids. CDR1 LNHDA and CDR2 SQIVND come from the germline V gene (reference sequence). V dropped 8 bases and J dropped 1 base, with 15 bases sitting between them. The receptor was isolated from an adult who was a healthcare worker with PCR-confirmed SARS-CoV-2 infection or an uninfected control (not recorded which). The chain is built from TRBV19 and TRBJ2-1; D perhaps matches TRBD1 (6 bases). Sequencing was carried out using whole blood. DNA of the CDR3: TGTGCCAGTCGGTGGGGGACATTATCCTACAATGAGCAGTTCTTC. Translating gives CASRWGTLSYNEQFF.